The rows below give T cell receptor beta chains drawn from one sample of a study of shared clonotypes between healthy human individuals. Clones were sequenced by immunoSEQ multiplex PCR, and TCRdb holds only the in-frame ones, with some missing. The profile covers 2 million to 2.5 million clones, with roughly 90% appearing a single time and around 0.38% taken by the ten largest. The sequencing input was naive CD4+ T cells from PBMCs. The receptors stem from a man aged 18 to 30 in good health. Some clones in this sample may be carry-over from other donors' samples. The CDR3 runs from the conserved cysteine through the conserved F or W. The D gene is left open where the match is weak. Size is omitted from some rows. Given values are once, few, many or a class for expanded clones.

>TRBJ2-1|few|NA|TRBV7-3
CASSLGAYNEQFF
TGTGCCAGCAGCTTAGGGGCCTACAATGAGCAGTTCTTC
>TRBJ2-7|NA|TRBD2|TRBV10-2
CAISSGRAFEQYF
TGCGCCATCTCTAGCGGGAGGGCCTTCGAGCAGTACTTC
>TRBJ2-7|NA|NA|TRBV27
CASSLFGAGTYEQYF
TGTGCCAGCAGTTTATTCGGGGCCGGAACCTACGAGCAGTACTTC
>TRBJ1-1|few|NA|TRBV7-9
CASSLLGEYTEAFF
TGTGCCAGCAGCTTATTGGGGGAGTACACTGAAGCTTTCTTT
>TRBJ2-3|NA|TRBD1|TRBV7-2
CASSLASRGSYTQYF
TGTGCCAGCAGCTTAGCGTCCAGGGGGTCATATACGCAGTATTTT
>TRBJ1-2|NA|NA|TRBV29-1
CSTGGTNYGYTF
TGCAGCACCGGGGGCACAAACTATGGCTACACCTTC
>TRBJ2-5|once|NA|TRBV5-1
CASSSMTDVETQYF
TGCGCCAGCAGCTCGATGACAGACGTCGAGACCCAGTACTTC
>TRBJ2-5|NA|NA|TRBV18
CASSPPVSETQYF
TGTGCCAGCTCACCACCGGTATCGGAGACCCAGTACTTC
>TRBJ2-2|NA|NA|TRBV10-1
CASSEARGYTGELFF
TGCGCCAGCAGTGAGGCGAGGGGATACACCGGGGAGCTGTTTTTT
>TRBJ2-1|NA|NA|TRBV27
CASRGASGSSEQFF
TGTGCCAGCCGGGGGGCTAGCGGATCGAGTGAGCAGTTCTTC
>TRBJ1-1|once|NA|TRBV29-1
CSAKGASGGWGEAFF
TGCAGCGCCAAAGGGGCGTCCGGAGGGTGGGGTGAAGCTTTCTTT
>TRBJ1-4|NA|NA|TRBV4-1
CASSQTRGATNEKLFF
TGCGCCAGCAGCCAAACCCGAGGCGCAACTAATGAAAAACTGTTTTTT
>TRBJ2-1|few|TRBD1|TRBV5-6
CASSSGTGSYNEQFF
TGTGCCAGCAGCTCCGGGACAGGGAGTTACAATGAGCAGTTCTTC
>TRBJ1-5|NA|TRBD1|TRBV6-5
CASSAGQFNQPQHF
TGTGCCAGCAGCGCGGGACAGTTTAATCAGCCCCAGCATTTT
>TRBJ1-1|once|TRBD1|TRBV10-3
CAISESGRRAGGTEAFF
TGTGCCATCAGTGAGAGTGGGCGGCGGGCAGGGGGCACTGAAGCTTTCTTT
>TRBJ1-5|NA|NA|TRBV28
CASSLRGGDQPQHF
TGTGCCAGCAGTTTGAGGGGAGGCGATCAGCCCCAGCATTTT
>TRBJ1-1|NA|NA|TRBV5-1
CASSLAVQGYTEAFF
TGCGCCAGCAGCTTGGCGGTACAGGGTTATACTGAAGCTTTCTTT
>TRBJ2-5|NA|NA|TRBV27
CASSLSFPSRETQYF
TGTGCCAGCAGTTTATCGTTCCCTAGTAGAGAGACCCAGTACTTC
>TRBJ1-1|few|NA|TRBV18
CASSGGGSNTEAFF
TGTGCCAGCTCAGGAGGCGGATCGAACACTGAAGCTTTCTTT
>TRBJ2-7|NA|NA|TRBV23-1
CASSLTPHEAGQYF
TGCGCCAGCAGTCTAACCCCTCACGAGGCCGGGCAGTACTTC
>TRBJ2-3|NA|NA|TRBV11-3
CASSPRELDTQYF
TGTGCCAGCAGCCCTAGGGAGCTGGATACGCAGTATTTT
>TRBJ2-7|NA|NA|TRBV5-1
CASSLGPGISYEQYF
TGCGCCAGCAGCTTGGGTCCAGGAATCAGCTACGAGCAGTACTTC
>TRBJ2-4|NA|NA|TRBV7-2
CASSLVSQNAKNIQYF
TGTGCCAGCAGCTTAGTTTCACAGAATGCCAAAAACATTCAGTACTTC
>TRBJ1-5|few|TRBD1|TRBV2
CASSTTGVSNQPQHF
TGTGCCAGCAGTACTACAGGGGTTAGCAATCAGCCCCAGCATTTT
>TRBJ2-1|once|NA|TRBV5-6
CASSLYASAHNEQFF
TGTGCCAGCAGCTTGTATGCTAGCGCCCACAATGAGCAGTTCTTC
>TRBJ2-5|NA|NA|TRBV7-9
CASSLGLTGDPGERETQYF
TGTGCCAGCAGCTTAGGTCTGACGGGAGACCCCGGGGAGCGAGAGACCCAGTACTTC